The 17 T cell receptor beta chains presented below share a single source sample, sequenced in a study of cytomegalovirus exposure and HLA in healthy donors. The PCR was carried out with 60 Vbeta primers and 13 Jbeta primers. Only in-frame clones appear in the TCRdb table, and some are missing; sequencing was by immunoSEQ multiplex PCR. In the table there are more than 150,000 clones, roughly 87% of which are singletons. The material sequenced was PBMCs. The receptors derive from a girl less than two years old in good health and CMV-seronegative.

The chain links TRBV4-1 to TRBJ2-7; a weak D match, TRBD1 (5 bases). Trimming took 3 bases from V and 0 from J, leaving 15 bases between them. The CDR3 is made up of 16 amino acids. CDR1 is MGHRA, CDR2 YSYEKL, per germline. The CDR3 spells CASSHDRHYNSYEQYF. The CDR3 DNA reads TGCGCCAGCAGCCACGACAGACATTACAACTCCTACGAGCAGTACTTC.

V and J are TRBV27 and TRBJ2-6; D call uncertain. This CDR3 spans 13 amino acids. The germline V gene has CDR1 MNHEY and CDR2 SMNVEV (reference sequence). Trimming cost V 10 bases and J 0 bases, with 7 bases left between them. As DNA, the CDR3 is TGTGCCACCTCCTACTCTGGGGCCAACGTCCTGACTTTC. Protein sequence: CATSYSGANVLTF. Full variable domain (rest looked up from reference TRBV27 and TRBJ2-6): EAQVTQNPRYLITVTGKKLTVTCSQNMNHEYMSWYRQDPGLGLRQIYYSMNVEVTDKGDVPEGYKVSRKEKRNFPLILESPSPNQTSLYFCATSYSGANVLTFGAGSRLTVL.

The J gene is TRBJ2-5, the V gene TRBV7-9; TRBD2 matches at 7 bases. The closer fit of TRBJ2-7 to the DNA end suggests the J call may be wrong. Germline assignment: CDR1 SEHNR and CDR2 FQNEAQ (reference sequence). The length of the CDR3 is 17 residues. Written as DNA, the CDR3 is TGTGCCAGCAGTGGGGTGTTGCGTCTAGCGGATGAATACGAGCAGTACTTC. Protein product: CASSGVLRLADEYEQYF.

The chain links TRBV7-2 to TRBJ2-1; a weak D match, TRBD2 (6 bases). Trimming shortened V by 1 base and J by 13 bases, and 14 bases separated the two germline ends. The CDR3 length is 13 residues. Germline V gives CDR1 SGHTA, CDR2 FQGNSA. The CDR3 loop reads CASSLDWSSVQFF. CDR3 coding DNA: TGTGCCAGCAGCTTAGATTGGTCTAGCGTTCAGTTCTTC. The full variable domain, completed using reference TRBV7-2 and TRBJ2-1, is GAGVSQSPSNKVTEKGKDVELRCDPISGHTALYWYRQSLGQGLEFLIYFQGNSAPDKSGLPSDRFSAERTGGSVSTLTIQRTQQEDSAVYLCASSLDWSSVQFFGPGTRLTVL.

V gene TRBV5-6 combines with J gene TRBJ2-7; unclear D gene. Germline V gene sequence: CDR1 SGHDT, CDR2 YYEEEE. Trimming took 0 bases from V and 0 from J, leaving 4 bases between them. This CDR3 contains 13 residues. As DNA, the CDR3 is TGTGCCAGCAGCTTGGGCAGCTCCTACGAGCAGTACTTC. Its translation: CASSLGSSYEQYF.

This clone was counted a few times. The chain combines TRBV6-5 with TRBJ2-7; TRBD1 aligns across 9 bases. The V gene end was trimmed by 2 bases and the J gene end by 5 bases; junction bases not matched to a gene: 7. Germline V lookup: CDR1 MNHEY, CDR2 SVGAGI. This CDR3 is built from 15 residues. The CDR3 DNA reads TGTGCCAGCAGTTACGACTGGGACAGGGCCAACGAGCAGTACTTC. It encodes CASSYDWDRANEQYF.

CDR3 region: CASSLASGGTDTQYF. CDR3 coding DNA: TGTGCCAGCAGCTTAGCTAGCGGGGGCACAGATACGCAGTATTTT. V and J are TRBV7-2 and TRBJ2-3; 8 nucleotides align to TRBD2. CDR3 length: 15 amino acids. Germline V gene lookup returns CDR1 SGHTA and CDR2 FQGNSA. The V gene end was trimmed by 0 bases and the J gene end by 1 base; junction bases not matched to a gene: 0.

V and J are TRBV5-6 and TRBJ2-1; D uncertain. Germline V gives CDR1 SGHDT, CDR2 YYEEEE. The CDR3 loop spans 14 amino acids. Trimming pared 4 bases from V and 6 bases from J, leaving 14 bases between. CDR3 protein: CASSIGYSSNEQFF. The CDR3 DNA sequence: TGTGCCAGCAGCATAGGATATAGCAGCAATGAGCAGTTCTTC.

The rearrangement links TRBV7-8 to TRBJ2-5; 8 positions match TRBD2. Germline V gives CDR1 SGHVS, CDR2 FQNEAQ. V dropped 6 bases and J dropped 1; count of bases not matched to a gene: 4. The CDR3 runs 14 residues. The CDR3 DNA follows: TGTGCCAGCAGACCACTAGCGGCCCAAGAGACCCAGTACTTC. This codes for CASRPLAAQETQYF.

J is TRBJ2-7 and V is TRBV5-1, with D perhaps matching TRBD1 (6 bases). The CDR3 consists of 15 residues. CDR1 is SGHRS and CDR2 is YFSETQ in the germline V gene. V was cut by 1 base and J by 3 bases, with 14 bases left in between. The CDR3 loop is CASSLSGGGNYEQYF. The CDR3, as DNA: TGCGCCAGCAGCTTGAGTGGGGGCGGAAACTACGAGCAGTACTTC.

This chain links TRBV7-8 with TRBJ2-5, with D maybe TRBD2 (6 bases). CDR1 and CDR2 from the germline V gene are SGHVS and FQNEAQ. V lost 5 bases and J lost 6, with 22 bases in between. The CDR3 loop spans 16 amino acids. The CDR3 DNA is TGTGCCAGCAGCCCCGTAGGAGGGGCGCTAAGAAAGACCCAGTACTTC. Its protein product is CASSPVGGALRKTQYF.

The chain has TRBV4-1 and TRBJ2-2, with TRBD1 as a possible D gene (6 bases). CDR3 size: 15 residues. Trimming removed 5 bases at V and 0 bases at J, with 10 bases between. Germline CDR1 is MGHRA and CDR2 is YSYEKL. CDR3 region: CASSTGTTNTGELFF. For the CDR3, the DNA is TGCGCCAGCAGCACGGGGACAACGAACACCGGGGAGCTGTTTTTT.

The rearrangement joins TRBV18 to TRBJ1-1; TRBD1 aligns across 9 bases. Germline CDR1 is KGHSH and CDR2 is LQKENI. V lost 5 bases to trimming and J lost 0 bases; unmatched junction nucleotides: 4. CDR3 size: 15 residues. The CDR3 nucleotides are TGTGCCAGCTCAACGACAGGGGGAATGAACACTGAAGCTTTCTTT. It yields the protein CASSTTGGMNTEAFF.

This clone was seen a few times. The sample has other DNA sequences that encode this CDR3 too. This chain links TRBV9 with TRBJ2-5; the match to TRBD2 covers 11 bases. The V and J ends lost 0 bases and 5 bases, in that order; junction bases with no gene match: 6. CDR1 is SGDLS, CDR2 YYNGEE, per germline. This CDR3 is 16 amino acids long. CDR3 residues: CASSVGLAGGQETQYF. The CDR3 DNA reads TGTGCCAGCAGCGTAGGATTAGCGGGGGGGCAGGAGACCCAGTACTTC. Using reference TRBV9 and TRBJ2-5 for the parts outside the CDR3, the full variable domain is DSGVTQTPKHLITATGQRVTLRCSPRSGDLSVYWYQQSLDQGLQFLIQYYNGEERAKGNILERFSAQQFPDLHSELNLSSLELGDSALYFCASSVGLAGGQETQYFGPGTRLLVL.

The V and J genes are TRBV6-5 and TRBJ2-3; 7 bases are a match to TRBD1. This CDR3 is built from 14 residues. The germline V gene encodes CDR1 MNHEY and CDR2 SVGAGI. V gave up 5 bases and J gave up 4 bases; unmatched junction bases: 6. CDR3 region: CASSEQGWADTQYF. Written as DNA, the CDR3 is TGTGCCAGCAGTGAACAGGGGTGGGCAGATACGCAGTATTTT.

V is TRBV27 and J is TRBJ2-3; 8 nucleotides match TRBD2. Germline CDR1 reads MNHEY; CDR2 reads SMNVEV (reference sequence). The CDR3 spans 16 residues. Unmatched junction bases numbered 2, after V lost 0 bases and J lost 0 bases. CDR3 bases: TGTGCCAGCAGTTTATCTAGCGGGACTAGCACAGATACGCAGTATTTT. Translating it yields CASSLSSGTSTDTQYF.

The CDR3 region is CASSFTRGYLPLIDTQYF. In DNA, the CDR3 is TGTGCCAGCAGCTTCACCCGGGGATATCTCCCCTTGATTGATACGCAGTATTTT. The rearrangement joins TRBV7-9 to TRBJ2-3, with D maybe TRBD2 (5 bases). With 3 bases removed from V and 6 bases from J, the gap between germline ends came to 25 bases. From germline, CDR1 is SEHNR and CDR2 FQNEAQ (reference sequence). The CDR3 loop spans 18 amino acids.